This record covers a single T cell receptor beta chain. Its antigen is not known. This sample stems from a study of cytomegalovirus exposure and HLA in healthy donors. The wider study: The approximately 110 validation repertoires, a later analysis reported, used the same platform as the 666 first-cohort repertoires.

Regarding the study as a whole: In vitro checks showed that a few CMV-associated chains really do target CMV antigens. Most TCR sequences were seen very rarely across donors, but some public TCRs occurred in many.

The CDR3 totals 18 residues. J gave up 4 bases and V 5 bases, and 17 bases lay outside the gene matches. Germline CDR1 is SGHTA and CDR2 is FQGNSA. Libraries were prepared by immunoSEQ multiplex PCR; TCRdb keeps only in-frame clonotypes and omits some of them. The table has 150,000 to 200,000 clones, 86% seen once. Input material: PBMCs. This chain links TRBV7-2 with TRBJ1-2; 9 bases match TRBD1. The clonotype comes from a woman aged 18-30 years in good health and CMV-seronegative. The CDR3 bases are TGTGCCAGCAGCCGGACGATGAACAGGGGGCGCAATCTCTATGGCTACACCTTC. Protein sequence: CASSRTMNRGRNLYGYTF.